The 14 T cell receptor beta chains below were found in one sample sequenced in a study of human T cells and chemical hapten exposure. TCRdb called the RACE reads again in MiXCR, with one record for every CDR3 protein. The sample holds 99,000 or so distinct CDR3 sequences, less than 14% seen once. Time point reported: pre-sensitization, week 0. Specified treatment: therapeutic diphenylcyclopropenone sensitization with weekly scalp DPC. Sequencing was performed on whole blood, taken in connection with sensitization to the hapten diphenylcyclopropenone (DPC). These receptors all come from a woman in her sixties with alopecia areata. Some clones in this sample may be carry-over from other donors' samples.

The chain has TRBV2 and TRBJ1-1; TRBD1 might be the D (5 bases). V was cut by 4 bases and J by 4 bases, with 16 bases left in between. The CDR3 contains 15 residues. CDR1 is SNHLY and CDR2 is FYNNEI in the germline V gene. The CDR3 here is CASSGGWGTGTEAFF. The CDR3 DNA is TGTGCCAGCAGTGGAGGTTGGGGGACGGGCACTGAAGCTTTCTTT.

This chain joins TRBV5-1 and TRBJ1-2; 8 bases fit TRBD1. The CDR3 has 15 amino acids. Trimming cost V 0 bases and J 4 bases; bases outside gene matches: 5. The germline gives CDR1 SGHRS, CDR2 YFSETQ. The CDR3 sequence is CASSLAGTGGYGYTF. CDR3 sequence (DNA): TGCGCCAGCAGCTTGGCGGGGACAGGAGGCTATGGCTACACCTTC.

This clonotype has a handful of counts. The J gene is TRBJ1-1, the V gene TRBV29-1; no definite D call. Per germline, CDR1 SQVTM and CDR2 ANQGSEA. This CDR3 region has 14 residues. V lost 7 bases to trimming and J lost 5 bases, with 20 bases between them. The CDR3 spells CSATREPLGTEAFF. The CDR3 DNA reads as TGCAGCGCGACCCGGGAACCCCTAGGAACTGAAGCTTTCTTT. Full variable domain (missing parts from reference TRBV29-1 and TRBJ1-1): SAVISQKPSRDICQRGTSLTIQCQVDSQVTMMFWYRQQPGQSLTLIATANQGSEATYESGFVIDKFPISRPNLTFSTLTVSNMSPEDSSIYLCSATREPLGTEAFFGQGTRLTVV.

The chain recombines TRBV20-1 with TRBJ1-4, with D hard to call. The CDR3 consists of 13 residues. CDR1 and CDR2 from the germline V gene are DFQATT and SNEGSKA (reference sequence). The chain's CDR3 is CSLQPSTNEKLFF. The CDR3 DNA reads as TGCAGCCTACAGCCTTCAACTAATGAAAAACTGTTTTTT.

This clonotype has more than one count but fewer than ten. This chain's CDR3 is CASSLQGRNTEAFF. As DNA, the CDR3 is TGCGCCAGCAGCTTGCAGGGCCGGAACACTGAAGCTTTCTTT. The chain recombines TRBV5-1 with TRBJ1-1; possibly TRBD1 for D (5 bases). Between the trimmed V and J ends, which lost 1 base and 1 base, there was a span of 8 bases. The V gene's germline CDR1 is SGHRS and CDR2 YFSETQ. The CDR3 is made up of 14 amino acids.

This clonotype showed up just a few times. The V and J genes are TRBV7-3 and TRBJ1-5; D gene ambiguous. The CDR3 covers 13 residues. The ends were cut back, 2 bases at V and 9 bases at J, with 11 bases in the middle. CDR1 SGHTA and CDR2 FQGTGA come from the germline V gene. The CDR3 DNA is TGTGCCAGCAGCTTAGGGTCCGGTGGGCCCCAGCATTTT. It yields the protein CASSLGSGGPQHF. The whole variable domain, filled in from reference TRBV7-3 and TRBJ1-5, reads GAGVSQTPSNKVTEKGKYVELRCDPISGHTALYWYRQSLGQGPEFLIYFQGTGAADDSGLPNDRFFAVRPEGSVSTLKIQRTERGDSAVYLCASSLGSGGPQHFGDGTRLSIL.

This clonotype has at least ten counts. The chain joins TRBV20-1 to TRBJ1-5, with D possibly TRBD1 on 5 matching bases. CDR3 length: 14 amino acids. V lost 2 bases to trimming and J lost 0 bases, with 8 bases between them. Germline-derived CDR1 and CDR2 are DFQATT and SNEGSKA (reference sequence). CDR3 in amino acids: CSARLQDSNQPQHF. The CDR3, as DNA: TGCAGTGCTAGATTACAGGATAGCAATCAGCCCCAGCATTTT.

This clonotype was seen repeatedly, ten times or more. The chain is built from TRBV5-1 and TRBJ2-1; the D is unclear. The CDR3 totals 12 residues. The germline V and J ends were trimmed by 3 bases and 5 bases, with 6 bases remaining between them. The germline CDR1 and CDR2 sequences are SGHRS and YFSETQ. The CDR3 coding sequence is TGCGCCAGCAGCTCCAGTAACAATGAGCAGTTCTTC. Its protein product is CASSSSNNEQFF. Drawing the rest from reference TRBV5-1 and TRBJ2-1, the complete variable domain is KAGVTQTPRYLIKTRGQQVTLSCSPISGHRSVSWYQQTPGQGLQFLFEYFSETQRNKGNFPGRFSGRQFSNSRSEMNVSTLELGDSALYLCASSSSNNEQFFGPGTRLTVL.

V usage is TRBV6-5 and J usage is TRBJ2-3; D gene ambiguous. The V gene's germline CDR1 is MNHEY and CDR2 SVGAGI. Trimming removed 0 bases at V and 2 bases at J, with 9 bases between. The CDR3 contains 15 residues. The CDR3 DNA follows: TGTGCCAGCAGTTACTCGAGTGGCTTCACAGATACGCAGTATTTT. Translation: CASSYSSGFTDTQYF.

This clonotype has just a few counts. The chain has TRBV5-1 and TRBJ2-7; D is perhaps TRBD1 (6 bases). This CDR3 contains 14 residues. V lost 3 bases to trimming and J lost 6 bases, with 16 bases between them. Germline-derived CDR1 and CDR2 are SGHRS and YFSETQ. The CDR3 here is CASSSEQGYGEQYF. The CDR3 nucleotides read TGCGCCAGCAGCTCAGAACAGGGTTACGGCGAGCAGTACTTC.

A word on this clonotype: A much bigger clone sits one base away, suggesting this may be a read error. The rearrangement joins TRBV4-2 to TRBJ1-3; the match to TRBD1 covers 8 bases. The CDR3 consists of 15 residues. Germline lookup yields CDR1 LGHNA and CDR2 YNFKEQ. The CDR3 spells CASSQVTGAGNPIYF. CDR3 DNA: TGTGCCAGCAGCCAAGTGACAGGGGCTGGAAACCCCATATATTTT.

The chain combines TRBV5-1 with TRBJ2-7, with a tentative D call TRBD1 (6 bases). Germline V CDR1 and CDR2: SGHRS, YFSETQ. V was trimmed by 1 base and J by 0 bases, leaving 8 bases between them. This CDR3 contains 14 residues. The CDR3 coding sequence is TGCGCCAGCAGCTTGACAGGGATCTCCTACGAGCAGTACTTC. Encoded protein: CASSLTGISYEQYF.

In its sample, this clonotype was seen a few times. V gene TRBV5-1 combines with J gene TRBJ2-7; D remains unclear. CDR1 is SGHRS and CDR2 is YFSETQ in the germline V gene. V was shortened by 5 bases and J by 0 bases, with 6 bases between the two germline ends. This CDR3 has 12 residues. This CDR3 is CASRDDSYEQYF. DNA of the CDR3: TGCGCCAGCAGGGACGACTCCTACGAGCAGTACTTC.

In regard to this clonotype: The germline gene is not matched at one end of the junction; a read error may be the cause. V gene TRBV10-3 combines with J gene TRBJ1-1, with D possibly matching TRBD1 (6 bases). The germline V gene encodes CDR1 ENHRY and CDR2 SYGVKD. The CDR3 totals 13 residues. CDR3 residues: CAITPGVNTEVFF. In nucleotides, the CDR3 is TGTGCCATTACACCAGGGGTGAACACTGAAGTTTTCTTT.